Shown below are 15 T cell receptor beta chains from a single sample sequenced in a study of T-cell memory formation after mild COVID-19. TCRdb ran MiXCR on the 5' RACE reads and lists one entry per CDR3 protein. The sample has approximately 60,000 distinct CDR3 sequences, over 7.5% seen once. Sequencing input: PBMCs or a T cell subset sorted from them (not recorded which). These receptors originate from a man younger than 35 who had mild COVID-19 (a few samples of this study predate the infection). Cell type and time point are not known.

The chain combines TRBV4-3 with TRBJ2-2; D is ambiguous. The CDR3 has 13 residues. V lost 1 base and J lost 6, with 6 bases in between. The V gene's germline CDR1 is LGHNA and CDR2 YSLEER. Written as DNA, the CDR3 is TGCGCCAGCAGCCAAGGCCCCTCCGGGGAGCTGTTTTTT. This codes for CASSQGPSGELFF.

This clonotype appeared a few times. The chain recombines TRBV7-9 with TRBJ2-5; 7 nucleotides agree with TRBD2. J was trimmed by 2 bases and V by 1 base; bases with no gene match: 4. Germline CDR1 is SEHNR and CDR2 is FQNEAQ (reference sequence). This CDR3 comprises 15 residues. The chain's CDR3 is CASSLVMGGQETQYF. DNA for the CDR3: TGTGCCAGCAGCTTAGTGATGGGGGGGCAAGAGACCCAGTACTTC.

This clonotype was recorded at least ten times. The rearrangement joins TRBV7-3 to TRBJ2-5; 8 bases are a match to TRBD2. J lost 4 bases, V lost 3 bases, and 7 bases had no gene match. The CDR3 totals 15 residues. Germline assignment: CDR1 SGHTA and CDR2 FQGTGA. DNA for the CDR3: TGTGCCAGCAGCTTCGGCGGGGGGCTCTCAGAGACCCAGTACTTC. It translates to CASSFGGGLSETQYF.

The DNA for the CDR3 is TGCGCCAGCAGCTTGGCCCCTGGGGGCGAGACCCAGTACTTC. Amino acids: CASSLAPGGETQYF. The genes are TRBV5-1 and TRBJ2-5, with D possibly matching TRBD1 (6 bases). Trimming cost V 0 bases and J 5 bases, with 11 bases left between them. The CDR3 spans 14 residues. The germline CDR1 and CDR2 sequences are SGHRS and YFSETQ.

The rearrangement joins TRBV18 to TRBJ2-5; 8 nucleotides agree with TRBD1. Per the germline V gene, CDR1 is KGHSH and CDR2 is LQKENI. The ends lost 3 bases at V and 7 bases at J; junction bases unmatched: 7. CDR3 length: 14 amino acids. DNA for the CDR3: TGTGCCAGCTCACCCTCGGGACAGGCGGTGACCCAGTACTTC. Its translation is CASSPSGQAVTQYF.

This rearrangement joins TRBV27 to TRBJ1-4, with D uncertain. CDR3 size: 12 residues. Germline V CDR1 and CDR2: MNHEY, SMNVEV (reference sequence). V lost 5 bases to trimming and J lost 5 bases, with 6 bases between them. CDR3 nucleotide sequence: TGTGCCAGCAGTACTTCAAATGAAAAACTGTTTTTT. It is translated as CASSTSNEKLFF. Full variable domain (missing parts from reference TRBV27 and TRBJ1-4): EAQVTQNPRYLITVTGKKLTVTCSQNMNHEYMSWYRQDPGLGLRQIYYSMNVEVTDKGDVPEGYKVSRKEKRNFPLILESPSPNQTSLYFCASSTSNEKLFFGSGTQLSVL.

This clonotype was seen many times. This chain connects TRBV7-2 to TRBJ2-5, with 7 bases aligning to TRBD2. This CDR3 region has 15 residues. The V gene end was trimmed by 1 base and the J gene end by 1 base; junction bases not matched to a gene: 3. Looked up from germline, CDR1 is SGHTA and CDR2 is FQGNSA. The CDR3 region has the DNA TGTGCCAGCAGCTTAGTGTCTAGCGGCCAAGAGACCCAGTACTTC. It is translated as CASSLVSSGQETQYF.

The rearrangement joins TRBV2 to TRBJ1-2; TRBD1 matches 7 bases. This CDR3 is 14 amino acids long. The ends lost 6 bases at V and 4 bases at J; junction bases unmatched: 8. The germline V gene has CDR1 SNHLY and CDR2 FYNNEI. In nucleotides, the CDR3 is TGTGCCAGCAGCGGGACAGTTGGGGGCTATGGCTACACCTTC. It specifies CASSGTVGGYGYTF.

This clonotype has just a few counts. This chain joins TRBV20-1 and TRBJ2-3; D might be TRBD2 (5 bases). The CDR3 runs 14 residues. CDR1 is DFQATT and CDR2 is SNEGSKA in the germline V gene (reference sequence). The V end lost 7 bases, the J end lost 1 base, and 15 bases lay between the germline ends. The DNA for the CDR3 is TGCAGTGTCGGGGATTATGTGGGCACAGATACGCAGTATTTT. Translated: CSVGDYVGTDTQYF.

The rearrangement uses TRBV6-6 and TRBJ2-3, with TRBD2 matching over 7 bases. J was trimmed by 5 bases and V by 0 bases; bases with no gene match: 5. Germline V gene data show CDR1 as MNHNY and CDR2 as SVGAGI (reference sequence). CDR3 size: 15 residues. CDR3 protein: CASSYSNWGGDTQYF. The CDR3 coding sequence is TGTGCCAGCAGTTACTCCAACTGGGGGGGAGATACGCAGTATTTT.

In this sample, this clonotype turned up many times. The CDR3 loop is CATSDFGGTQYF. DNA of the CDR3: TGTGCCACCAGTGATTTTGGGGGGACCCAGTACTTC. This sequence joins TRBV24-1 and TRBJ2-5; D may be TRBD1 or TRBD2 (5 bases each). The CDR3 is 12 amino acids. CDR1 is KGHDR, CDR2 SFDVKD, per germline. V dropped 1 base and J dropped 7 bases, with 6 bases sitting between them.

The chain employs TRBV7-2 and TRBJ2-3; 9 bases align to TRBD2. From germline, CDR1 is SGHTA and CDR2 FQGNSA. This CDR3 comprises 14 residues. Trimming removed 2 bases from V and 4 bases from J; junction bases left unmatched: 1. The CDR3 sequence: CASSLLAGSDTQYF. In nucleotides, the CDR3 is TGTGCCAGCAGCTTACTAGCGGGGTCAGATACGCAGTATTTT.

This rearrangement joins TRBV5-6 to TRBJ2-5, with 9 bases matching TRBD2. This CDR3 has 17 amino acids. After removal of 0 bases from V and 3 bases from J, the junction contained 9 bases not matched to a gene. Germline V lookup: CDR1 SGHDT, CDR2 YYEEEE. In DNA, the CDR3 is TGTGCCAGCAGCTTGGGGCCTGTAGCGGGGGCCGAAGAGACCCAGTACTTC. Amino acid sequence: CASSLGPVAGAEETQYF.

This clonotype was counted only a few times. The chain carries TRBV6-2 or TRBV6-3 and TRBJ2-7, with D unclear. V was shortened by 7 bases and J by 2 bases, with 12 bases between the two germline ends. Germline CDR1 reads MNHEY; CDR2 reads SVGEGT. This CDR3 region has 13 residues. CDR3 DNA sequence: TGTGCCAGCACCCCGGCAGGCGCCTACGAGCAGTACGTC. Its translation: CASTPAGAYEQYV.

This clonotype was observed a handful of times. This rearrangement joins TRBV5-4 to TRBJ2-5; tentative D call: TRBD1 (6 bases). The CDR3 loop spans 14 amino acids. The V gene's germline CDR1 is SGHNT and CDR2 YYREEE (reference sequence). V lost 5 bases and J 4 bases, leaving 15 bases between the germline ends. In DNA, the CDR3 is TGTGCCAGCAGTACCCAGGACAGCGGAGAGACCCAGTACTTC. This encodes CASSTQDSGETQYF.